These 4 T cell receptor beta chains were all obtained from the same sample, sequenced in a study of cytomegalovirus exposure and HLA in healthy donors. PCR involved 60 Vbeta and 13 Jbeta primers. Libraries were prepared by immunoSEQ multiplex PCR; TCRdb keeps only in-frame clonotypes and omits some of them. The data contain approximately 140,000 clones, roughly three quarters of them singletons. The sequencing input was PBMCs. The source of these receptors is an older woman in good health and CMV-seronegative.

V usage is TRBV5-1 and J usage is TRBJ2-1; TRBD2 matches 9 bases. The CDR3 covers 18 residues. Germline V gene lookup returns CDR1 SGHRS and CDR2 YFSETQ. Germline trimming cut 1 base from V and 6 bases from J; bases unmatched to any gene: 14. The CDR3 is CASSLFSGSGGSFNEQFF. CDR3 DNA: TGCGCCAGCAGCTTGTTTAGTGGTAGCGGGGGCTCGTTCAATGAGCAGTTCTTC.

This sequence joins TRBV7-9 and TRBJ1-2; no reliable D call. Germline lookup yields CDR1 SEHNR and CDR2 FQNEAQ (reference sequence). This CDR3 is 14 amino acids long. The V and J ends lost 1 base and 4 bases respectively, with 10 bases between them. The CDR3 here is CASSLDGDSYGYTF. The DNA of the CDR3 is TGTGCCAGCAGCTTAGACGGGGATTCCTATGGCTACACCTTC.

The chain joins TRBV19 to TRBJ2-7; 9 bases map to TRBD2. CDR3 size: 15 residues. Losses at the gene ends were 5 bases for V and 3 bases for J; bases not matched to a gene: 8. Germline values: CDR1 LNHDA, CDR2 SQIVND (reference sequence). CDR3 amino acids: CASSDSGGANYEQYF. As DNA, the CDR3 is TGTGCCAGTAGTGATAGCGGGGGAGCGAACTACGAGCAGTACTTC.

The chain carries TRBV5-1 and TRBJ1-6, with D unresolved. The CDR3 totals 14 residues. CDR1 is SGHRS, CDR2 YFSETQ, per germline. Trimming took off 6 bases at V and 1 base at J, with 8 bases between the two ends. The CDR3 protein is CASKAGSYNSPLHF. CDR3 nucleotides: TGCGCCAGCAAGGCGGGTTCCTATAATTCACCCCTCCACTTT.